The 8 T cell receptor beta chains listed next were all sequenced from one sample in a study of shared T cell receptors in the human thymus. Only in-frame clones appear in the TCRdb table, and some are missing; sequencing was by immunoSEQ multiplex PCR. The sample holds hundreds of thousands of clones, approximately 83% seen once. A further study also used this sample, focusing on human thymus T cells.

Source material: thymocytes. These receptors came from a girl under three years old with a congenital heart defect.

CDR3 sequence: CASSQKGHCNSPLHF. The CDR3 DNA reads TGTGCCAGCAGCCAAAAAGGACACTGTAATTCACCCCTCCACTTT. The chain uses TRBV14 and TRBJ1-6; D might be TRBD1 (5 bases). Germline loops: CDR1 SGHDN, CDR2 FVKESK. CDR3 size: 15 residues. Trimming stripped 2 bases from V and 6 bases from J, with 11 bases between.

The CDR3 nucleotides are TGTGCCAGCAGTGATCGACAGGGCCCCTCCTACGAGCAGTACTTC. Its protein is CASSDRQGPSYEQYF. The chain links TRBV27 to TRBJ2-7, with 7 bases aligning to TRBD1. The V gene's germline CDR1 is MNHEY and CDR2 SMNVEV (reference sequence). Trimming at V came to 5 bases and at J to 0 bases, leaving 7 bases not matched to a gene. The length of the CDR3 is 15 residues.

This clone appeared once. The chain combines TRBV7-2 with TRBJ2-7; tentative D call: TRBD2 (6 bases). The V gene lost 5 bases and the J gene lost 4 bases, with 18 bases spanning the gap. Per the germline V gene, CDR1 is SGHTA and CDR2 is FQGNSA. The CDR3 spans 15 residues. The CDR3 nucleotides read TGTGCCAGCAGCGCACCGGGACTGGCCATTTACGAGCAGTACTTC. Translation gives CASSAPGLAIYEQYF. The full variable domain, in which reference TRBV7-2 and TRBJ2-7 provide the parts outside the CDR3, is GAGVSQSPSNKVTEKGKDVELRCDPISGHTALYWYRQSLGQGLEFLIYFQGNSAPDKSGLPSDRFSAERTGGSVSTLTIQRTQQEDSAVYLCASSAPGLAIYEQYFGPGTRLTVT.

The table lists this clone with a few counts. The genes are TRBV5-8 and TRBJ2-1; D not resolved. Trimming pared 1 base from V and 4 bases from J, leaving 6 bases between. CDR1 is SGHTS, CDR2 YDEGEE, per germline. CDR3 length equals 13 residues. Written as DNA, the CDR3 is TGTGCCAGCAGCTTGCGAACTTACAATGAGCAGTTCTTC. Translation gives CASSLRTYNEQFF.

The chain has TRBV6-5 and TRBJ2-1; D perhaps matches TRBD1 (6 bases). The germline V gene has CDR1 MNHEY and CDR2 SVGAGI. CDR3 size: 15 residues. V gave up 10 bases and J gave up 6 bases, with 22 bases separating them. CDR3 nucleotide sequence: TGTGCCACATCCCAAATCCGGGACAACCCCAATGAGCAGTTCTTC. This translates into CATSQIRDNPNEQFF.

V is TRBV19 and J is TRBJ2-7; perhaps TRBD1 as D (6 bases). This CDR3 region has 14 residues. Germline V gene sequence: CDR1 LNHDA, CDR2 SQIVND (reference sequence). With 1 base removed from V and 4 bases from J, the gap between germline ends came to 11 bases. The CDR3 DNA follows: TGTGCCAGTAGTATAGTCAGGGGTGGGTACGAGCAGTACTTC. Residues: CASSIVRGGYEQYF.

The genes are TRBV7-9 and TRBJ1-5; 11 nucleotides align to TRBD1. CDR3 length: 15 residues. Trimming at V came to 4 bases and at J to 6 bases, leaving 5 bases not matched to a gene. CDR1 and CDR2 from the germline V gene are SEHNR and FQNEAQ (reference sequence). This chain's CDR3 is CASSSDRGRGQPQHF. CDR3 in DNA: TGTGCCAGCAGCTCGGACAGGGGGCGAGGTCAGCCCCAGCATTTT.

The J gene is TRBJ1-2, the V gene TRBV4-2; a possible D gene is TRBD1 (5 bases). The CDR3 length is 17 residues. Trimming took off 0 bases at V and 4 bases at J, with 18 bases between the two ends. Germline V gene data show CDR1 as LGHNA and CDR2 as YNFKEQ. The CDR3 spells CASSQDRPGKVPYGYTF. Written as DNA, the CDR3 is TGTGCCAGCAGCCAAGATAGGCCAGGGAAGGTACCCTATGGCTACACCTTC.